This T cell receptor beta chain was identified during a study of PD-L1 blockade in urothelial cancer. As for the study in general: T cells were recovered from blood samples at a median of around 130,000.

Findings and caveats of the study: By 3 weeks, tumor-associated blood clones had expanded more in durable-benefit patients.

Concerning this clone: Its antigen is still unknown.

The table came from immunoSEQ multiplex PCR; TCRdb's copy has only in-frame clones and leaves some out. The data contain 95,000 to 130,000 clones, approximately 90% of them singletons. As for time point: peripheral blood 6 weeks after treatment start. Here the sequenced sample was PBMCs, taken around atezolizumab (anti-PD-L1) treatment. This TCR was sampled from a man aged 60 to 75 with urothelial cancer.

The CDR3 DNA reads TGCGCCAGCAGCCAAGCCAATCTAGCGGTCATCTCCTACAATGAGCAGTTCTTC. Encoded protein: CASSQANLAVISYNEQFF. The J gene is TRBJ2-1, the V gene TRBV4-1; 7 bases align to TRBD2. The length of the CDR3 is 18 residues. The V and J ends lost 1 base and 0 bases, in that order; junction bases with no gene match: 9. Per germline, CDR1 MGHRA and CDR2 YSYEKL.